The 19 T cell receptor beta chains below were found in one sample sequenced in a study of monozygotic twins with inflammatory bowel disease. TCRdb re-called the 5' RACE reads; one entry per CDR3 protein, DNA not given. Its table lists some 330,000 distinct CDR3 sequences. Sequenced: blood. The receptors stem from a human donor with ulcerative colitis or Crohn's disease, or a healthy co-twin of an affected twin (not recorded which).

The rearrangement joins TRBV12-3 or TRBV12-4 to TRBJ1-2. CDR3 length equals 12 residues. This CDR3 reads CASSLGGRGYTF.

This sequence joins TRBV18 and TRBJ1-2; the D call from TCRdb, TRBD1, cannot be confirmed without DNA. Germline lookup yields CDR1 KGHSH and CDR2 LQKENI. The CDR3 covers 16 residues. CDR3 sequence: CASADRWDRANYGYTF.

The rearrangement uses TRBV9 and TRBJ1-1. Germline V gene lookup returns CDR1 SGDLS and CDR2 YYNGEE. This CDR3 is 14 amino acids long. CDR3 residues: CASSREQIDTEAFF.

CDR3 amino acids: CASSAQGQGNSPLHF. The chain joins TRBV7-9 to TRBJ1-6; TCRdb returns TRBD1, unconfirmable since there is no DNA. This CDR3 has 15 residues. Germline lookup yields CDR1 SEHNR and CDR2 FQNEAQ (reference sequence).

The V gene is TRBV20-1, the J gene TRBJ2-5; no DNA is available, so the TRBD2 call from TCRdb remains unchecked. The CDR3 is 17 residues long. Germline loops: CDR1 DFQATT, CDR2 SNEGSKA (reference sequence). CDR3 residues: CSASSLLARLSGSTQYF.

The chain has TRBV15 and TRBJ2-3; TCRdb's D gene call, TRBD2, goes unchecked for lack of DNA. CDR3 length: 14 amino acids. Germline V lookup: CDR1 LNHNV, CDR2 YYDKDF (reference sequence). CDR3 sequence: CASRTSGGADTQYF.

The chain is built from TRBV19 and TRBJ1-5; TCRdb's D call of TRBD1 is untestable without DNA. The CDR3 has 12 amino acids. Germline V gene lookup returns CDR1 LNHDA and CDR2 SQIVND (reference sequence). The CDR3 here is CASDRGNQPQHF.

The chain employs TRBV20-1 and TRBJ1-3; TCRdb selects TRBD1, and the lack of DNA leaves this call unchecked. This CDR3 has 14 residues. The germline CDR1 and CDR2 sequences are DFQATT and SNEGSKA (reference sequence). The CDR3 spells CSAGDDRAGNTIYF.

The chain carries TRBV18 and TRBJ2-7; TCRdb selects TRBD2, and the lack of DNA leaves this call unchecked. This CDR3 is 16 amino acids long. Germline V gene lookup returns CDR1 KGHSH and CDR2 LQKENI. The CDR3 sequence: CASSPTSGAVSYEQYF.

The chain recombines TRBV5-1 with TRBJ2-3; TCRdb picks TRBD1, but there is no DNA to check that call. The CDR3 covers 16 residues. Germline lookup yields CDR1 SGHRS and CDR2 YFSETQ. CDR3: CASSSPPGQATDTQYF.

The chain uses TRBV7-2 and TRBJ2-3; TCRdb's D call of TRBD1 is untestable without DNA. The CDR3 runs 13 residues. Germline V gene sequence: CDR1 SGHTA, CDR2 FQGNSA. This CDR3 reads CASSSPVLRTQYF.

The chain recombines TRBV7-2 with TRBJ1-1; TCRdb gives TRBD1 as the D gene, but with no DNA this cannot be confirmed. The germline gives CDR1 SGHTA, CDR2 FQGNSA. The CDR3 consists of 16 residues. CDR3 loop: CASSLVTRGRVTEAFF.

The chain couples TRBV29-1 to TRBJ2-5; TCRdb returns TRBD2, unconfirmable since there is no DNA. Germline-derived CDR1 and CDR2 are SQVTM and ANQGSEA. CDR3 length equals 12 residues. CDR3 sequence reads: CSYSGGKETQYF.

This CDR3 is CASSSNANTEAFF. The J gene is TRBJ1-1, the V gene TRBV6-6. The CDR3 runs to 13 residues. From germline, CDR1 is MNHNY and CDR2 SVGAGI (reference sequence).

The gene calls are TRBV9 and TRBJ2-7; TCRdb designates TRBD1, a call that cannot be tested without DNA. This CDR3 has 15 residues. Germline CDR1 and CDR2: SGDLS and YYNGEE. The CDR3 here is CASSGGTGPSYEQYF.

This chain connects TRBV29-1 to TRBJ2-3; the TCRdb D gene call, TRBD2, has no DNA to confirm it. From germline, CDR1 is SQVTM and CDR2 ANQGSEA. This CDR3 contains 17 residues. This CDR3 is CSVRGGLAGAPTDTQYF.

The rearrangement uses TRBV18 and TRBJ1-1; TCRdb returns TRBD1, unconfirmable since there is no DNA. The CDR3 has 14 amino acids. Germline lookup yields CDR1 KGHSH and CDR2 LQKENI. The CDR3 spells CASSKDRLNTEAFF.

The chain employs TRBV10-2 and TRBJ2-7; lacking DNA, the TRBD1 call made by TCRdb goes unchecked. The germline V gene encodes CDR1 WSHSY and CDR2 SAAADI. CDR3 length: 15 amino acids. Here the CDR3 reads CASSTQGRGSYEQYF.

The chain couples TRBV9 to TRBJ2-2; the TCRdb D gene call, TRBD2, has no DNA to confirm it. Germline V gene sequence: CDR1 SGDLS, CDR2 YYNGEE. This CDR3 has 16 residues. The CDR3 is CASSVSSGSDTGELFF.